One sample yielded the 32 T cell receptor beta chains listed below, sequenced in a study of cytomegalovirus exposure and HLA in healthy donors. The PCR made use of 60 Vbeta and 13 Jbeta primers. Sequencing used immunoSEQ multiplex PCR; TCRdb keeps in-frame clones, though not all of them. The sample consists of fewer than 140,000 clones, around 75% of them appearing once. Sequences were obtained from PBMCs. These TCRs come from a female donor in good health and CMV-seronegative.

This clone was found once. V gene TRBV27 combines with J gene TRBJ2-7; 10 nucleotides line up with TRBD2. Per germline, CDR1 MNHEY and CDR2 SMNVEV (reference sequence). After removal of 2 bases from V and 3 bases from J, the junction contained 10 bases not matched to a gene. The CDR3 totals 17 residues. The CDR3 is CASSLRTSGRALYEQYF. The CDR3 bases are TGTGCCAGCAGTTTAAGGACGAGCGGGAGGGCCCTCTACGAGCAGTACTTC.

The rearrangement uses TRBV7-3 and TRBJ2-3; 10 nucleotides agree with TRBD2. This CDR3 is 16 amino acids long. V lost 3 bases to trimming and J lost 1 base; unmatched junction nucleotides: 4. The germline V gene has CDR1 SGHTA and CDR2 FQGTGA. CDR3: CASSFGTSAGTDTQYF. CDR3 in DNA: TGTGCCAGCAGCTTCGGGACTAGCGCTGGCACAGATACGCAGTATTTT.

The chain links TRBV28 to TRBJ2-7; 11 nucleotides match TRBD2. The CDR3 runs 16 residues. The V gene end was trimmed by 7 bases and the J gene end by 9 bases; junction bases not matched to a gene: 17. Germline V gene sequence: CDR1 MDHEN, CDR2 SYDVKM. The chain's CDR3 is CASTQLVLAGASGQYF. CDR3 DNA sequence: TGTGCCAGCACCCAACTTGTACTAGCGGGAGCATCGGGGCAGTACTTC.

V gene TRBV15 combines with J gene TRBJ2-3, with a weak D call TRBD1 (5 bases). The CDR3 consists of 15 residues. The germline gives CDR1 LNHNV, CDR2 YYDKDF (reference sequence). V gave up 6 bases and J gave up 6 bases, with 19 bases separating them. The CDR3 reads CATSEDAEGADTQYF. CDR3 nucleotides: TGTGCCACCAGTGAGGATGCGGAAGGGGCGGATACGCAGTATTTT.

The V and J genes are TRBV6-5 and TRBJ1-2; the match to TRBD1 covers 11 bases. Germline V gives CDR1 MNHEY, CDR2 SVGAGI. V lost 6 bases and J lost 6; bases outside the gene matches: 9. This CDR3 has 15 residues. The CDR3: CASRKDRGRVDGYTF. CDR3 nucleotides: TGTGCCAGCAGGAAGGACAGGGGGCGCGTTGATGGCTACACCTTC.

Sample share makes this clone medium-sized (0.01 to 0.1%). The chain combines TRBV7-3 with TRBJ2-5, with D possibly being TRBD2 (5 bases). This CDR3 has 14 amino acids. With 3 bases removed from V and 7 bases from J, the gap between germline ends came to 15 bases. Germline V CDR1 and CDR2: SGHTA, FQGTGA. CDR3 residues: CASSLQPLGGTQYF. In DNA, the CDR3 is TGTGCCAGCAGCTTGCAACCCTTAGGAGGGACCCAGTACTTC.

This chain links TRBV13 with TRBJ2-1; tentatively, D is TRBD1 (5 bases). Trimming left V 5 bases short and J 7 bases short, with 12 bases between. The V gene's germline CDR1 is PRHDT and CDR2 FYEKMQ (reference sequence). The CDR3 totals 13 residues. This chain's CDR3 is CASSRNRYNEQFF. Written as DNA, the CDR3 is TGTGCCAGCAGCCGTAACAGGTATAATGAGCAGTTCTTC.

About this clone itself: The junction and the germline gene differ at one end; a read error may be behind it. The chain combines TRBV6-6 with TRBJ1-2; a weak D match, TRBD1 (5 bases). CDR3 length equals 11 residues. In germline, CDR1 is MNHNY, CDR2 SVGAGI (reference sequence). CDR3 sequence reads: CASSYQGGTAF. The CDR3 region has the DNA TGTGCCAGCAGTTACCAGGGCGGAACGGCCTTC.

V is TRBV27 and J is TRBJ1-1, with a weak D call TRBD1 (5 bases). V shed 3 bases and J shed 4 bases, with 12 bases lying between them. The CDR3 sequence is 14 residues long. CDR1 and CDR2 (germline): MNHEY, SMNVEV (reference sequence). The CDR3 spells CASSLGQMSTEAFF. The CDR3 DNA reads TGTGCCAGCAGTTTGGGGCAGATGAGCACTGAAGCTTTCTTT.

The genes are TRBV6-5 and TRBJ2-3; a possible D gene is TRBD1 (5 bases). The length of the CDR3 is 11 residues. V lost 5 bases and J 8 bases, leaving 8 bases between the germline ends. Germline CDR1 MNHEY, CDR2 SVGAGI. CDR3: CASSEGATQYF. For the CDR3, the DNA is TGTGCCAGCAGTGAAGGGGCTACGCAGTATTTT.

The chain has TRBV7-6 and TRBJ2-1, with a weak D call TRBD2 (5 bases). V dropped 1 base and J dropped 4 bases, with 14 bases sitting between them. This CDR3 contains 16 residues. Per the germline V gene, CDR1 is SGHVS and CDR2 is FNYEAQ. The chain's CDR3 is CASSLVQGGAYNEQFF. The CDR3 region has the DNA TGTGCCAGCAGCTTAGTACAAGGAGGCGCGTACAATGAGCAGTTCTTC.

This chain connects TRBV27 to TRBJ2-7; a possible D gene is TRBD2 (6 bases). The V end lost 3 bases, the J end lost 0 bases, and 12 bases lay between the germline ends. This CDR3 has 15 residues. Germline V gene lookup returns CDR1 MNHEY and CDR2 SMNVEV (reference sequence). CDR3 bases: TGTGCCAGCAGTTTCAGCGGGCTTAGCTCCTACGAGCAGTACTTC. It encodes CASSFSGLSSYEQYF.

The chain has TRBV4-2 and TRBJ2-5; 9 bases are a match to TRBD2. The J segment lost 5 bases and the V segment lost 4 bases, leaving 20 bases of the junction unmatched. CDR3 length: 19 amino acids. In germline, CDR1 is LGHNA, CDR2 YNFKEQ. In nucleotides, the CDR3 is TGTGCCAGCAGCCCATCCACCCGAAAACCGGGACTAGCAAGGGAGACCCAGTACTTC. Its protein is CASSPSTRKPGLARETQYF.

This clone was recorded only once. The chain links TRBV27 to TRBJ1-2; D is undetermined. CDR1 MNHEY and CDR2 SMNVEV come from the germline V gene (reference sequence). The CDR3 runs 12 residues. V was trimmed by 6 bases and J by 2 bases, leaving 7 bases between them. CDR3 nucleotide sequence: TGTGCCAGCAGAGGAGGAAACTATGGCTACACCTTC. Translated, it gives CASRGGNYGYTF.

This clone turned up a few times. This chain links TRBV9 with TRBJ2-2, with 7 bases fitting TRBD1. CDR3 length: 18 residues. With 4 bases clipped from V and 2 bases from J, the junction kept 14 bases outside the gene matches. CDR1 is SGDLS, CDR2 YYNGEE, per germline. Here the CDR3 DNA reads TGTGCCAGCAGCACAAGACAGGGAAGTAGCCAAAACACCGGGGAGCTGTTTTTT. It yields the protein CASSTRQGSSQNTGELFF.

The CDR3: CASSEVRVSEQFF. CDR3 in DNA: TGTGCCAGCAGTGAGGTCAGGGTGAGTGAGCAGTTCTTC. This chain connects TRBV25-1 to TRBJ2-1, with D perhaps TRBD1 (5 bases). Germline V gene data show CDR1 as MGHDK and CDR2 as SYGVNS. The CDR3 consists of 13 residues. The V end was cut by 3 bases, the J end by 9 bases, with 12 bases between.

The CDR3 nucleotides are TGCAGCGTTGAAGAGGACAGGGTCGGCCACGAGCAGTACTTC. It specifies CSVEEDRVGHEQYF. The chain joins TRBV29-1 to TRBJ2-7; TRBD1 matches 8 bases. The CDR3 totals 14 residues. Per germline, CDR1 SQVTM and CDR2 ANQGSEA. With V trimmed by 0 bases and J by 5 bases, 6 bases remained unmatched.

In nucleotides, the CDR3 is TGTGCCAGTAGTATAGATCTCGGTAAAGAGCAGTTCTTC. Translated, it gives CASSIDLGKEQFF. This chain links TRBV19 with TRBJ2-1; D ambiguous. The V end lost 0 bases, the J end lost 10 bases, and 10 bases lay between the germline ends. The CDR3 contains 13 residues. Germline CDR1 and CDR2: LNHDA and SQIVND (reference sequence).

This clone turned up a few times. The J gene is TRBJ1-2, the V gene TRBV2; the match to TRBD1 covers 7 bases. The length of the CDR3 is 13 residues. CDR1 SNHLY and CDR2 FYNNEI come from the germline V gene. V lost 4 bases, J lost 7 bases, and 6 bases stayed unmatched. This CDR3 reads CASSVRQGRGYTF. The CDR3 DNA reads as TGTGCCAGCAGTGTGAGACAGGGTCGTGGCTACACCTTC.

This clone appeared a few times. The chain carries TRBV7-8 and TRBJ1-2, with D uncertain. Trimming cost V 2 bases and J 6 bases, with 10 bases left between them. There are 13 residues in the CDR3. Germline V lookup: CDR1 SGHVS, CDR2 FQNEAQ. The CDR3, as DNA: TGTGCCAGCAGCTTACGCCGGAGCGATGGCTACACCTTC. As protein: CASSLRRSDGYTF.

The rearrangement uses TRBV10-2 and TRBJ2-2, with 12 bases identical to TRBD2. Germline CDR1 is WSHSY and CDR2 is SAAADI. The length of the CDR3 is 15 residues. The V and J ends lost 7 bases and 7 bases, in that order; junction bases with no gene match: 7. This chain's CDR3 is CASTQLAGGGGELFF. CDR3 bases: TGCGCCAGCACCCAACTAGCGGGAGGTGGCGGGGAGCTGTTTTTT.

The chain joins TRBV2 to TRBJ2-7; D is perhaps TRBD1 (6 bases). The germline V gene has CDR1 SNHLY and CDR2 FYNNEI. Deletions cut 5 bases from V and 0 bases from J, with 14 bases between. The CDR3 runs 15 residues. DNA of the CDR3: TGTGCCAGCAGTCGACAGGTGGCAACCTCCTACGAGCAGTACTTC. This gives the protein CASSRQVATSYEQYF.

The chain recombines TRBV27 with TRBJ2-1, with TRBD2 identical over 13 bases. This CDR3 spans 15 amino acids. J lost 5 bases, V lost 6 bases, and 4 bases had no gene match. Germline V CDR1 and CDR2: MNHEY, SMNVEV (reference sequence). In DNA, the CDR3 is TGTGCCAGCAGATCTGGACTAGCGGGGGACAATGAGCAGTTCTTC. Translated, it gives CASRSGLAGDNEQFF.

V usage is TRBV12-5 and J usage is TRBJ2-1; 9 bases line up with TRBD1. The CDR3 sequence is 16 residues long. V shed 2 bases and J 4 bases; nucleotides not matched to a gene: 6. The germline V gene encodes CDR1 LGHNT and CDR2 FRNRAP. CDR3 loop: CASGLNYRGQYNEQFF. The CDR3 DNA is TGTGCTAGTGGTTTGAACTACAGGGGGCAATACAATGAGCAGTTCTTC.

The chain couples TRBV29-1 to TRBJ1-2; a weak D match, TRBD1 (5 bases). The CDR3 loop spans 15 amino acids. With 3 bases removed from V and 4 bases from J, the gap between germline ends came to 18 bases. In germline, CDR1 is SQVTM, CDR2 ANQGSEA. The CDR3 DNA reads TGCAGCGTTGAGCCCAAAGGGGTCCTTGGCTATGGCTACACCTTC. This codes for CSVEPKGVLGYGYTF.

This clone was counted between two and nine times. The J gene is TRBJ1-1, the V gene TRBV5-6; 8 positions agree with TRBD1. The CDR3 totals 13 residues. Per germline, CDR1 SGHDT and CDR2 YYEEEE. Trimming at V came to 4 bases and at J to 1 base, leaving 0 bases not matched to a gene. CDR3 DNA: TGTGCCAGCAGCGGACAGGGGAACACTGAAGCTTTCTTT. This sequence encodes CASSGQGNTEAFF.

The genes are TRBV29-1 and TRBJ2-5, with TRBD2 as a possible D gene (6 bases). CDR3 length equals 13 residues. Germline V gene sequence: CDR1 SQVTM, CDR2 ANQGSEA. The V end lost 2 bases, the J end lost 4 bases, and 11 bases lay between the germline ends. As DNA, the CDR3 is TGCAGCGTTGAACGGGACTCAATAGAGACCCAGTACTTC. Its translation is CSVERDSIETQYF.

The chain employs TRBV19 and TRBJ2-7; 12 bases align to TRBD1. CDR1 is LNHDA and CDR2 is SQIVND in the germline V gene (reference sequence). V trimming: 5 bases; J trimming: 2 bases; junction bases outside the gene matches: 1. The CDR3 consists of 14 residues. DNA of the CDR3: TGTGCCAGTAGTGGGACAGGGGGCCCCTACGAGCAGTACTTC. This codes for CASSGTGGPYEQYF.

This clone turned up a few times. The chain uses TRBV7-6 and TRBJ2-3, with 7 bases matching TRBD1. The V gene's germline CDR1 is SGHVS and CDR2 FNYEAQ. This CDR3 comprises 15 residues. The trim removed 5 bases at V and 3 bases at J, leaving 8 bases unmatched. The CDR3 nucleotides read TGTGCCAGCAGCGGAGTGGCGACAGGGACAGATACGCAGTATTTT. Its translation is CASSGVATGTDTQYF.

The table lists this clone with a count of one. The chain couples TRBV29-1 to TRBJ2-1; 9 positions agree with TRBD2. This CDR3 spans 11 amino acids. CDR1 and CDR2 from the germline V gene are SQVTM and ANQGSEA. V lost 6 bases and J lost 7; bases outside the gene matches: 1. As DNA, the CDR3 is TGCAGCGTGGGACTAGCAAATGAGCAGTTCTTC. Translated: CSVGLANEQFF.

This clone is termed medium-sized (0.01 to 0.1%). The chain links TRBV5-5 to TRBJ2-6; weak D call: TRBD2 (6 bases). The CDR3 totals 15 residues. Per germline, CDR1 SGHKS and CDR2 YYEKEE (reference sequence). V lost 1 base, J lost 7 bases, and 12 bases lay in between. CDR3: CASSLRRGEANVLTF. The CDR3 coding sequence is TGTGCCAGCAGCTTGCGGAGGGGAGAAGCCAACGTCCTGACTTTC.

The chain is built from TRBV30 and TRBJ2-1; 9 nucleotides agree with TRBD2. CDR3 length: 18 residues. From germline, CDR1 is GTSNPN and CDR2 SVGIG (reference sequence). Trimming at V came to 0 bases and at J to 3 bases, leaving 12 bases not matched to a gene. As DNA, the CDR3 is TGTGCCTGGAGTGTAGTTAGGATGCGGGAGGGCGGCTACAATGAGCAGTTCTTC. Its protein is CAWSVVRMREGGYNEQFF.